Here is one T cell receptor beta chain with its context. Its specificity is unknown. Germline V gene data show CDR1 as SGHRS and CDR2 as YFSETQ. This CDR3 comprises 12 residues. It was from whole blood, with no T cell sorting, that total RNA was isolated. Reprocessing the 5' RACE reads, TCRdb reports a single entry for every CDR3 protein and omits DNA. Reported are under 200,000 distinct CDR3 sequences; the ten largest clones contain over 2.5%. The sample is drawn from a study of monozygotic twins with inflammatory bowel disease. Whole-study findings and limits: IBD patients, compared with healthy twins, shared fewer clonotypes with others (especially with disease activity). The analysis yielded no support for one strong signal or clonotype associated with IBD.

This sequence was found in a human donor with ulcerative colitis or Crohn's disease, or a healthy co-twin of an affected twin (not recorded which). Sequenced material: blood. V gene TRBV5-1 combines with J gene TRBJ1-1. The CDR3 is CASSLANTEAFF.